A selection of T cell receptor beta chains follows, all from one sample in a study of blood T cells in healthy people across ages. TCRdb used MiXCR to reprocess the 5' RACE reads, holding one entry per CDR3 protein. The sample yields about 1,500,000 distinct CDR3 sequences, approximately 28% seen once. Sequenced material: blood. These receptors came from a woman aged 25 to 39 in good health. The CDR3 runs from the conserved cysteine through the conserved F or W. D genes are given only for firm matches. Expanded clones get a size class; other rows say once, few or many, or leave the size out.

d_call	clone_size	v_call	j_call	cdr3_nt	cdr3_aa
-	-	TRBV9	TRBJ1-1	TGTGCCAGCAGCACAGTGGAGAACACTGAAGCTTTCTTT	CASSTVENTEAFF
TRBD2	-	TRBV20-1	TRBJ2-5	TGCAGTGCTCGCCCATTGACTAGCGGGGCGACGAAAGAGACCCAGTACTTC	CSARPLTSGATKETQYF
TRBD2	few	TRBV7-7	TRBJ2-1	TGTGCCAGCAGCTTAGCGGGAGGGCCTAAAGGCTACAATGAGCAGTTCTTC	CASSLAGGPKGYNEQFF
-	few	TRBV20-1	TRBJ1-2	TGCAGTGCTAGATCGCAAGGCTACACCTTC	CSARSQGYTF
-	few	TRBV20-1	TRBJ2-7	TGCAGTGCTAGCGGCAGGGTAGGGGCCGAGCAGTACTTC	CSASGRVGAEQYF
-	many	TRBV2	TRBJ2-5	TGTGCCAGCAGTGCCCAGCGACAAGAGACCCAGTACTTC	CASSAQRQETQYF
-	few	TRBV5-1	TRBJ1-1	TGCGCCAGCAGGTTTGGACTGGATGTGAGCACTGAAGCTTTCTTT	CASRFGLDVSTEAFF
-	-	TRBV2	TRBJ2-3	TGTGCCAGCAGTGTTGGATGGGGCACAGATACGCAGTATTTT	CASSVGWGTDTQYF
-	-	TRBV5-5	TRBJ2-4	TGTGCCAGCAGCCTTGGACAGATGACCTACGGGCAGTACTTC	CASSLGQMTYGQYF
TRBD2	-	TRBV20-1	TRBJ2-1	TGCAGTGCTGAACTAGCGGCTAACTACAATGAGCAGTTCTTC	CSAELAANYNEQFF
-	few	TRBV20-1	TRBJ1-5	TGCAGTGCTAGTACCCTGAGGGGGGGCTATAGCAATCAGCCCCAGCATTTT	CSASTLRGGYSNQPQHF
TRBD2	-	TRBV20-1	TRBJ2-3	TGCAGTGCTAGAGATCGTAAGGCGGGAGATCAAGATACGCAGTATTTT	CSARDRKAGDQDTQYF
TRBD1	-	TRBV5-5	TRBJ1-1	TGTGTCAGCAGCCAGACAGGGGAGAGCAGCGCTTTCTTT	CVSSQTGESSAFF
-	few	TRBV10-2	TRBJ1-1	TGCGCCAGCACGAGGTTACGGGCCCCCACTGAAGCTTTCTTT	CASTRLRAPTEAFF
TRBD1	many	TRBV5-1	TRBJ2-7	TGCGCCAGCAGCCCGCCCGGGACAGGGATCTACGAGCAGTACTTC	CASSPPGTGIYEQYF
-	few	TRBV5-1	TRBJ2-1	TGCGCCAGCAGCAACGGGGGGCCGGTATATGAGCAGTTCTTC	CASSNGGPVYEQFF
-	many	TRBV18	TRBJ2-5	TGTGCCAGCTCACCACCAGGATCTCATCAAGAGACCCAGTACTTC	CASSPPGSHQETQYF
-	many	TRBV9	TRBJ2-1	TGTGCCAGCAGCGAAGGGAGGAGCTCCTACAATGAGCAGTTCTTC	CASSEGRSSYNEQFF
TRBD2	few	TRBV29-1	TRBJ2-3	TGCAGCGTGGCAGGGACTAGCGGGAGCACAGATACGCAGTATTTT	CSVAGTSGSTDTQYF
TRBD1	few	TRBV12-3/TRBV12-4	TRBJ2-1	TGTGCCAGCAGTTCCGGGAAGACAGGGTTTAATGAGCAGTTCTTC	CASSSGKTGFNEQFF
TRBD1	many	TRBV7-8	TRBJ2-7	TGTGCCAGCAGCTTAGAGCAGGGGGACATCTACGAGCAGTACTTC	CASSLEQGDIYEQYF
-	-	TRBV20-1	TRBJ2-7	TGCAGTGCTAGATTCCCAGCAGACTACGAGCAGTACTTC	CSARFPADYEQYF
-	many	TRBV4-1	TRBJ2-7	TGCGCCAGCAGCCAAGATGCCTCAGGGGCCTACGAGCAGTACTTC	CASSQDASGAYEQYF
TRBD1	-	TRBV4-1	TRBJ2-7	TGCGCCAGCGGCCAAGAAGCGGGACAGGGGGTACCCTACGAGCAGTACTTC	CASGQEAGQGVPYEQYF
TRBD1	-	TRBV2	TRBJ1-2	TGTGCCAGCAGGGGGGACAGCGCGTATGGCTACACCTTC	CASRGDSAYGYTF
-	-	TRBV4-1	TRBJ1-1	TGCGCCAGCAGCCAAGATGGAAAGGGGAACACTGAAGCTTTCTTT	CASSQDGKGNTEAFF
-	many	TRBV7-3	TRBJ2-1	TGTGCCAGCAGCTCGTGGGGCCGAAATGAGCAGTTCTTC	CASSSWGRNEQFF